This T cell receptor (beta chain) comes out of a study of shared clonotypes between healthy human individuals. General study points: Despite large depth, rarefaction showed incomplete sorted-subset sequencing.

The repertoire was sequenced with immunoSEQ multiplex PCR; TCRdb's copy has only in-frame clones and lacks some. The sample holds approximately 1.4 million clones, 95% to 99% seen once. Note on this clone: Its antigen is undetermined.

The CDR3 length is 14 residues. Trimming removed 0 bases from V and 6 bases from J, with 9 bases in between. Germline CDR1 reads SGDLS; CDR2 reads YYNGEE. This receptor was obtained from a man aged 30 to 39 in good health. Sequencing input: naive CD4+ T cells sorted from blood. Subset: CD45RA+ positively selected. The chain couples TRBV9 to TRBJ2-2; D is uncertain. CDR3: CASSVVGEAGELFF. DNA for the CDR3: TGTGCCAGCAGCGTAGTTGGTGAGGCCGGGGAGCTGTTTTTT.